These T cell receptor beta chains were read from a single sample in a study of cytomegalovirus exposure and HLA in healthy donors. Only in-frame clones appear in the TCRdb table, and some are missing; sequencing was by immunoSEQ multiplex PCR. The sample consists of over 90,000 clones, 64% of them appearing once. Sequencing was performed on PBMCs. The origin of the receptors is a man aged 55 to 70 in good health and CMV-seronegative. CDR3s include the opening cysteine and the closing phenylalanine or tryptophan. Each record gives: D gene, J gene, clone size, V gene, CDR3 DNA, CDR3 protein. A D gene is named only where the DNA matches it firmly. Only some rows state a clone size, as once, few, many or a class for expanded clones.

d_gene: TRBD2; j_gene: TRBJ2-7; abundance: -; v_gene: TRBV2; CDR3nt: TGTGCCAGCAGTTCCTGGACTAGCGGGAAAAGTTTCTACGAGCAGTACTTC; CDR3aa: CASSSWTSGKSFYEQYF
d_gene: TRBD1; j_gene: TRBJ1-2; abundance: once; v_gene: TRBV5-5; CDR3nt: TGTGCCAGCAGCTTGGGTACAGGGGGCGTCGCGGGCTATGGCTACACCTTC; CDR3aa: CASSLGTGGVAGYGYTF
d_gene: -; j_gene: TRBJ2-1; abundance: -; v_gene: TRBV4-1; CDR3nt: TGCGCCAGCAGCCAAGTGGGGCAGAGGACCTACAATGAGCAGTTCTTC; CDR3aa: CASSQVGQRTYNEQFF
d_gene: -; j_gene: TRBJ1-3; abundance: -; v_gene: TRBV7-8; CDR3nt: TGTGCCAGCAGCTTAGTTCCCGGGGGACTTGGAAACACCATATATTTT; CDR3aa: CASSLVPGGLGNTIYF
d_gene: TRBD2; j_gene: TRBJ2-7; abundance: few; v_gene: TRBV6-6; CDR3nt: TGTGCCAGCGGGAGGGAAGCGGGAACTTCCGAGCAGTACTTC; CDR3aa: CASGREAGTSEQYF
d_gene: -; j_gene: TRBJ2-1; abundance: -; v_gene: TRBV11-2; CDR3nt: TGTGCCAGCAGCTTTAGCTCCTACAATGAGCAGTTCTTC; CDR3aa: CASSFSSYNEQFF
d_gene: -; j_gene: TRBJ1-1; abundance: -; v_gene: TRBV30; CDR3nt: TGTGCCTGGAGTGTATTAAAAGGGAGGGCTGAAGCTTTCTTT; CDR3aa: CAWSVLKGRAEAFF
d_gene: TRBD1; j_gene: TRBJ2-1; abundance: -; v_gene: TRBV28; CDR3nt: TGTGCCAGCAAGGGGACAGGTTGGAATGAGCAGTTCTTC; CDR3aa: CASKGTGWNEQFF
d_gene: -; j_gene: TRBJ1-2; abundance: -; v_gene: TRBV5-1; CDR3nt: TGCGCCAGCAGCTTGGCCGGGGAAACCTATGGCTACACCTTC; CDR3aa: CASSLAGETYGYTF
d_gene: -; j_gene: TRBJ2-2; abundance: few; v_gene: TRBV12-1; CDR3nt: TGTGCCATCATATTCCTCTCCGGGACTAGCGGGAGCGGGGAGGGCACCGGGGAGCTGTTTTTT; CDR3aa: CAIIFLSGTSGSGEGTGELFF
d_gene: TRBD2; j_gene: TRBJ2-2; abundance: many; v_gene: TRBV19; CDR3nt: TGTGCCAGTAGTAAACGGGCGGGGGGGCATACGGTCGGGGAGCTGTTTTTT; CDR3aa: CASSKRAGGHTVGELFF
d_gene: -; j_gene: TRBJ2-5; abundance: -; v_gene: TRBV30; CDR3nt: TGTGCCTGGAGTGTATTTCTCCCGGAGACCCAGTACTTC; CDR3aa: CAWSVFLPETQYF
d_gene: -; j_gene: TRBJ1-4; abundance: -; v_gene: TRBV7-9; CDR3nt: TGTGCCAGCAGCTTACAGGGGGAAAAACTGTTTTTT; CDR3aa: CASSLQGEKLFF
d_gene: -; j_gene: TRBJ2-1; abundance: few; v_gene: TRBV4-1; CDR3nt: TGCGCCAGCAGCCAATCCGGGACTTCCACTTACAATGAGCAGTTCTTC; CDR3aa: CASSQSGTSTYNEQFF
d_gene: -; j_gene: TRBJ1-1; abundance: -; v_gene: TRBV5-1; CDR3nt: TGCGCCAGCAGCTTGGAAAGGGGTAACACTGAAGCTTTCTTT; CDR3aa: CASSLERGNTEAFF
d_gene: -; j_gene: TRBJ1-1; abundance: -; v_gene: TRBV28; CDR3nt: TGTGCCAGCAGTTTCCCTCACAGTGAAGCTTTCTTT; CDR3aa: CASSFPHSEAFF
d_gene: -; j_gene: TRBJ2-3; abundance: many; v_gene: TRBV11-2; CDR3nt: TGTGCCAGCGAGTTCGCCCTGATCGATACGCAGTATTTT; CDR3aa: CASEFALIDTQYF
d_gene: TRBD1; j_gene: TRBJ2-7; abundance: -; v_gene: TRBV6-1; CDR3nt: TGTGCCAGCCTCCCGACAGGGGCAGGCGAGCAGTACTTC; CDR3aa: CASLPTGAGEQYF
d_gene: -; j_gene: TRBJ2-3; abundance: -; v_gene: TRBV7-9; CDR3nt: TGTGCCAGCAGCCTCAGGGATAGCACAGATACGCAGTATTTT; CDR3aa: CASSLRDSTDTQYF
d_gene: TRBD2; j_gene: TRBJ2-7; abundance: -; v_gene: TRBV10-3; CDR3nt: TGTGCCATCAGTGAGAACCCTAGCGGCCCCTACGAGCAGTACTTC; CDR3aa: CAISENPSGPYEQYF
d_gene: TRBD2; j_gene: TRBJ2-3; abundance: -; v_gene: TRBV7-2; CDR3nt: TGTGCCAGCAGCTTAGTACTAGCGGCACTCAGCACAGATACGCAGTATTTT; CDR3aa: CASSLVLAALSTDTQYF
d_gene: TRBD2; j_gene: TRBJ2-5; abundance: -; v_gene: TRBV4-2; CDR3nt: TGTGCCAGCAGCCCACAAAATAGCGGGAGGATTCAAGAGACCCAGTACTTC; CDR3aa: CASSPQNSGRIQETQYF
d_gene: -; j_gene: TRBJ1-4; abundance: -; v_gene: TRBV19; CDR3nt: TGTGCCAGTAGTATCGGGGGAGTCGCTAATGAAAAACTGTTTTTT; CDR3aa: CASSIGGVANEKLFF
d_gene: -; j_gene: TRBJ1-2; abundance: -; v_gene: TRBV29-1; CDR3nt: TGCAGCGTTGCTTATAACTATGGCTACACCTTC; CDR3aa: CSVAYNYGYTF
d_gene: -; j_gene: TRBJ2-5; abundance: -; v_gene: TRBV5-1; CDR3nt: TGCGCCAGCAGCCGGGGGACGCAGGGAAAAGAGACCCAGTACTTC; CDR3aa: CASSRGTQGKETQYF
d_gene: TRBD1; j_gene: TRBJ1-1; abundance: -; v_gene: TRBV2; CDR3nt: TGTGCCACCAGTCGACAGGGTCACACTGAAGCTTTCTTT; CDR3aa: CATSRQGHTEAFF
d_gene: TRBD2; j_gene: TRBJ2-3; abundance: -; v_gene: TRBV29-1; CDR3nt: TGCAGCGTTGCGGGGACTAGCGGGCCCACAGATACGCAGTATTTT; CDR3aa: CSVAGTSGPTDTQYF
d_gene: TRBD2; j_gene: TRBJ2-3; abundance: -; v_gene: TRBV4-2; CDR3nt: TGTGCCAGCAGCCCTCGGACTAGCGGGGACCACACAGATACGCAGTATTTT; CDR3aa: CASSPRTSGDHTDTQYF
d_gene: TRBD1; j_gene: TRBJ2-7; abundance: -; v_gene: TRBV7-3; CDR3nt: TGTGCCAGCAGCTCGACAGGGCCCGGCTACGAGCAGTACTTC; CDR3aa: CASSSTGPGYEQYF
d_gene: TRBD1; j_gene: TRBJ2-7; abundance: few; v_gene: TRBV5-1; CDR3nt: TGCGCCAGCAGCTTGTTAGTACAGGGGGCCAACGAGCAGTACTTC; CDR3aa: CASSLLVQGANEQYF
d_gene: -; j_gene: TRBJ2-7; abundance: -; v_gene: TRBV5-1; CDR3nt: TGCGCCAGCAGCTTGGGAGGGTACTCCTACGAGCAGTACTTC; CDR3aa: CASSLGGYSYEQYF